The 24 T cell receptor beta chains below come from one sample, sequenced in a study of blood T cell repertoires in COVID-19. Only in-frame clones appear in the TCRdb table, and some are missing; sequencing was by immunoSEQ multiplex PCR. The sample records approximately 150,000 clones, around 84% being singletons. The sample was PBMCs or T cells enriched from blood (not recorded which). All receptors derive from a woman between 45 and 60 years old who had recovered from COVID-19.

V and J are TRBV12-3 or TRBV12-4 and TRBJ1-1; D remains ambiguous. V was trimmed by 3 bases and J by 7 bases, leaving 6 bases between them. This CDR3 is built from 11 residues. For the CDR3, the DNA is TGTGCCAGCAGTTTTCTAGGTGAAGCTTTCTTT. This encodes CASSFLGEAFF.

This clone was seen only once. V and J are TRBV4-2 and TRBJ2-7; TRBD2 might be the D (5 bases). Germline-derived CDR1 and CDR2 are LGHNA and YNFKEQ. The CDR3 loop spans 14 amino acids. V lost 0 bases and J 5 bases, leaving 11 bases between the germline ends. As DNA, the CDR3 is TGTGCCAGCAGCCAAGATCGGGGTAGCCACGAGCAGTACTTC. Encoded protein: CASSQDRGSHEQYF.

CDR3 coding DNA: TGTGCCAGCAGGCGACAGGGCGGCAACGAGCAGTACTTC. It yields the protein CASRRQGGNEQYF. V is TRBV3-1 (or the pseudogene TRBV3-2) and J is TRBJ2-7; 7 positions agree with TRBD1. Trimming took 6 bases from V and 5 from J; bases not matched to a gene: 7. Per germline, CDR1 LGHDT and CDR2 YNNKEL (reference sequence). This CDR3 has 13 amino acids.

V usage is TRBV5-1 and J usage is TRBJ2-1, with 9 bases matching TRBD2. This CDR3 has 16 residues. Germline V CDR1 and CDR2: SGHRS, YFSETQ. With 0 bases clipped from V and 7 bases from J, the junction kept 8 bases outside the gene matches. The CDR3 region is CASSLGGTSSQNEQFF. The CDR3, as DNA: TGCGCCAGCAGCTTGGGAGGGACTAGCTCCCAAAATGAGCAGTTCTTC.

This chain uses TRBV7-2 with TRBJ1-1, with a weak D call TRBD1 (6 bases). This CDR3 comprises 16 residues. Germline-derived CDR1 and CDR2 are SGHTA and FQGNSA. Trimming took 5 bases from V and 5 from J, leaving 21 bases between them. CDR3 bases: TGTGCCAGCAGCGTCGCAGCAGGGGTTTGGGGGACTGAAGCTTTCTTT. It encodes CASSVAAGVWGTEAFF.

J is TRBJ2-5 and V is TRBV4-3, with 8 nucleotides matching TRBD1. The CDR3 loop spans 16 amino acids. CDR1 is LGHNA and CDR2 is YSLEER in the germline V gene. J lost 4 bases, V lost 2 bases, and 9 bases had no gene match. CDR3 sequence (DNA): TGCGCCAGCAGCCAAAATGCGGGACAGGTTCCAGAGACCCAGTACTTC. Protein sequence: CASSQNAGQVPETQYF.

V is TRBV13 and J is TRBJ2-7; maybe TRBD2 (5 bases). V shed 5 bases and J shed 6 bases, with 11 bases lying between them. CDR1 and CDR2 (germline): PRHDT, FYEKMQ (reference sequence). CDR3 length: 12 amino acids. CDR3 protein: CASSNIGGEQYF. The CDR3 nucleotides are TGTGCCAGCAGCAACATCGGAGGCGAGCAGTACTTC.

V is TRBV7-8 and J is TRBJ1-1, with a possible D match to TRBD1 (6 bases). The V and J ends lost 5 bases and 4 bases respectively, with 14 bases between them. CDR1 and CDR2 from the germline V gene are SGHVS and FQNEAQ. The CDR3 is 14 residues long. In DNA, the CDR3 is TGTGCCAGCAGCAACACAGGGTTCGGCACTGAAGCTTTCTTT. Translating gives CASSNTGFGTEAFF.

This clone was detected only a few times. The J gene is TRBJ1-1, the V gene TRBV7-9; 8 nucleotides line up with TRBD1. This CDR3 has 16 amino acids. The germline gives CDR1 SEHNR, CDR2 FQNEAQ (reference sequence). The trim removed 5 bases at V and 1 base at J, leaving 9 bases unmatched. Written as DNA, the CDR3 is TGTGCCAGCAGCCCAATGGGCGACAGGGGGAACACTGAAGCTTTCTTT. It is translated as CASSPMGDRGNTEAFF.

This chain's CDR3 is CASTTGVRGTTTEAFF. CDR3 in DNA: TGTGCCAGTACAACAGGGGTGAGGGGGACGACCACTGAAGCTTTCTTT. The chain recombines TRBV7-9 with TRBJ1-1, with 7 bases aligning to TRBD1. The J segment lost 4 bases and the V segment lost 9 bases, leaving 17 bases of the junction unmatched. The CDR3 consists of 16 residues. Looked up from germline, CDR1 is SEHNR and CDR2 is FQNEAQ (reference sequence).

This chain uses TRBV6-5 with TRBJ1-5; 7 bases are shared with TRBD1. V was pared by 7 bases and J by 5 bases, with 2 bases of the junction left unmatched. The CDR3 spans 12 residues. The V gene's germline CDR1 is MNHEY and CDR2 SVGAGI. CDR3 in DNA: TGTGCCAGCAAGAGGGGGCATCAGCCCCAGCATTTT. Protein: CASKRGHQPQHF.

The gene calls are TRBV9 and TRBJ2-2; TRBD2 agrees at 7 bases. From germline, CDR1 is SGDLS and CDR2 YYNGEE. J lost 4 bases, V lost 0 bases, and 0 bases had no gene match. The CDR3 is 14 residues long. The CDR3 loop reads CASSVGGGTGELFF. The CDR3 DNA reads TGTGCCAGCAGCGTAGGGGGGGGCACCGGGGAGCTGTTTTTT.

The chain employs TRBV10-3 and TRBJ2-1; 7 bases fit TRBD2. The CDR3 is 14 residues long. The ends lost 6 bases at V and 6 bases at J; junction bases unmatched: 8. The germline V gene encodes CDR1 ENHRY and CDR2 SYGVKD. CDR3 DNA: TGTGCCATCAGCGGGACTATGTTGGTCAATGAGCAGTTCTTC. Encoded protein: CAISGTMLVNEQFF.

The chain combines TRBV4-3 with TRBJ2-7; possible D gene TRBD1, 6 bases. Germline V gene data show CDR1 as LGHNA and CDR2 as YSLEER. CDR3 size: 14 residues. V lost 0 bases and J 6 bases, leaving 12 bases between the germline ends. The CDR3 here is CASSQDPQGTEQYF. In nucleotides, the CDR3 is TGCGCCAGCAGCCAAGATCCCCAGGGGACCGAGCAGTACTTC.

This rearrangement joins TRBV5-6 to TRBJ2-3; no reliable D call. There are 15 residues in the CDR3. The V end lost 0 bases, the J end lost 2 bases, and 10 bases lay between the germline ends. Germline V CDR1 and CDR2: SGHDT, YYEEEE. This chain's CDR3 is CASSLVQVDTDTQYF. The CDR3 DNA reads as TGTGCCAGCAGCTTGGTCCAGGTTGACACAGATACGCAGTATTTT.

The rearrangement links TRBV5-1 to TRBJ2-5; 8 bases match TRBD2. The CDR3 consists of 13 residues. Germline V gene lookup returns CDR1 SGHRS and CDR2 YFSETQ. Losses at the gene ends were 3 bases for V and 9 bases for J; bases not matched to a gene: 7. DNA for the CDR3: TGCGCCAGCAGCTCAGCGGGGGAGGGACCCCAGTACTTC. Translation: CASSSAGEGPQYF.

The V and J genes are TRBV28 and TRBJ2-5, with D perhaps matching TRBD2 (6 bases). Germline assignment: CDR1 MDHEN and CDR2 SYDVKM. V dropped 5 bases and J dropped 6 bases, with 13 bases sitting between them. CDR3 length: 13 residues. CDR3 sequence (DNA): TGTGCCAGCAGTACGGGAGATCGGAAGACCCAGTACTTC. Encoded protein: CASSTGDRKTQYF.

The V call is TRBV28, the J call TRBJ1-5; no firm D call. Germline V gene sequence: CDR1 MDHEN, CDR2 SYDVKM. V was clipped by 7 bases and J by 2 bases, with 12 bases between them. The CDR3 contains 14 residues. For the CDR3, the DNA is TGTGCCAGCAAAGAGTTGCGTCGCAATCAGCCCCAGCATTTT. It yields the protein CASKELRRNQPQHF.

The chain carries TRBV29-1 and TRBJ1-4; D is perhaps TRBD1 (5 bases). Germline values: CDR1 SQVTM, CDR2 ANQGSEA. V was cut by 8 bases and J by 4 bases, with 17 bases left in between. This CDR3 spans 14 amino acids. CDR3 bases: TGCAGCTCTAGGGGTTGGCAGGGTAATGAAAAACTGTTTTTT. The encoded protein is CSSRGWQGNEKLFF.

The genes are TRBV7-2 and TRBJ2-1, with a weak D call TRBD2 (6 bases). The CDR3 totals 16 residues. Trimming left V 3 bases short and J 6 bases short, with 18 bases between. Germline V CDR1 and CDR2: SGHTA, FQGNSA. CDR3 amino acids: CASSLGGTHGGNEQFF. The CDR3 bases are TGTGCCAGCAGCTTGGGCGGGACCCATGGGGGCAATGAGCAGTTCTTC.

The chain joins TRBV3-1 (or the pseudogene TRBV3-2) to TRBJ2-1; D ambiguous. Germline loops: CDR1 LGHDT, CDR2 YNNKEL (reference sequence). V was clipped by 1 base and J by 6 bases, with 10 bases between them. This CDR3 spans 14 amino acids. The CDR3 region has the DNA TGTGCCAGCAGCCAAGGCGGAGCAGTCAATGAGCAGTTCTTC. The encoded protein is CASSQGGAVNEQFF.

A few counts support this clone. In DNA form, the CDR3 reads TGTGCCAATAACCACGGGGTAGCGGGAGATTTCTACGACAATGAGCAGTTCTTC. Translated, it gives CANNHGVAGDFYDNEQFF. The genes are TRBV19 and TRBJ2-1, with 9 bases identical to TRBD2. The CDR3 sequence is 18 residues long. Trimming removed 10 bases from V and 5 bases from J; junction bases left unmatched: 21. Germline-derived CDR1 and CDR2 are LNHDA and SQIVND (reference sequence).

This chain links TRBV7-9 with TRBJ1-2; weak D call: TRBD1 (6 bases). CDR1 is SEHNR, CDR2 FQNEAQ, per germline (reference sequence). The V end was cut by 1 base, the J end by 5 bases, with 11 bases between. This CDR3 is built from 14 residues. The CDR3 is CASSLEQGAYGYTF. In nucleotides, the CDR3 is TGTGCCAGCAGCTTAGAACAGGGAGCTTATGGCTACACCTTC.

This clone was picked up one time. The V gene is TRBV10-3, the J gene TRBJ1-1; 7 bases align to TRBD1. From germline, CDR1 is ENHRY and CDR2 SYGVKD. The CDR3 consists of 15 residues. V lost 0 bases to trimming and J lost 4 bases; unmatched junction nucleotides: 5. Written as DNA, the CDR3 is TGTGCCATCAGTGAGTCTGGACAGGTGGGCACTGAAGCTTTCTTT. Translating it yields CAISESGQVGTEAFF.